The 19 T cell receptor beta chains below come from one sample, sequenced in a study of human versus mouse CDR3 diversity and MHC coevolution. Measured with immunoSEQ multiplex PCR; TCRdb has only the in-frame clones, and not every one. This sample has roughly 80,000 clones, with around 93% found just once. The specimen sequenced was naive CD4+ T cells from blood. The subset here: CD45RO-negative CD62L-positive naive CD4 T cells. The receptors shown here come from a person between 25 and 70 years old in good health.

Only one count was recorded for this clone. J is TRBJ2-5 and V is TRBV2; possible D gene TRBD1, 6 bases. The germline V and J ends were trimmed by 8 bases and 0 bases, with 10 bases remaining between them. The CDR3 totals 13 residues. CDR1 SNHLY and CDR2 FYNNEI come from the germline V gene. DNA for the CDR3: TGTGCCAGCGGCCAGGGGTACCAAGAGACCCAGTACTTC. Amino acids: CASGQGYQETQYF. Complete variable domain (other parts from reference TRBV2 and TRBJ2-5): EPEVTQTPSHQVTQMGQEVILRCVPISNHLYFYWYRQILGQKVEFLVSFYNNEISEKSEIFDDQFSVERPDGSNFTLKIRSTKLEDSAMYFCASGQGYQETQYFGPGTRLLVL.

The rearrangement links TRBV2 to TRBJ1-2; D possibly corresponds to TRBD1 (5 bases). Trimming cost V 0 bases and J 4 bases, with 12 bases left between them. Germline CDR1 reads SNHLY; CDR2 reads FYNNEI. The CDR3 is 15 amino acids. The CDR3 bases are TGTGCCAGCAGTGAAGCGCTTGGGGGGGGCTATGGCTACACCTTC. Translating it yields CASSEALGGGYGYTF.

The J gene is TRBJ2-3, the V gene TRBV5-1, with TRBD2 matching over 12 bases. V lost 1 base to trimming and J lost 1 base; unmatched junction nucleotides: 1. Germline V gene data show CDR1 as SGHRS and CDR2 as YFSETQ. The CDR3 runs 16 residues. CDR3 in amino acids: CASSLRTSGGTDTQYF. The CDR3 DNA sequence: TGCGCCAGCAGCTTGAGGACTAGCGGGGGCACAGATACGCAGTATTTT.

This sequence joins TRBV5-1 and TRBJ2-4; TRBD1 aligns across 11 bases. The V gene's germline CDR1 is SGHRS and CDR2 YFSETQ. The V segment lost 2 bases and the J segment 6 bases; nucleotides outside the gene matches: 1. There are 14 residues in the CDR3. The CDR3 region is CASSLGQGANIQYF. The CDR3 coding sequence is TGCGCCAGCAGCTTAGGACAGGGGGCAAACATTCAGTACTTC.

In this sample, this clone turned up once. The chain recombines TRBV7-9 with TRBJ2-3, with 10 bases lining up with TRBD1. CDR1 is SEHNR and CDR2 is FQNEAQ in the germline V gene (reference sequence). The junction had 3 bases not matched to a gene; V was cut back by 1 base and J by 5 bases. There are 15 residues in the CDR3. The CDR3 DNA is TGTGCCAGCAGCTTAGGGACAGGGGGAAGAGATACGCAGTATTTT. Protein product: CASSLGTGGRDTQYF. The whole variable domain, remainder taken from reference TRBV7-9 and TRBJ2-3, is DTGVSQNPRHKITKRGQNVTFRCDPISEHNRLYWYRQTLGQGPEFLTYFQNEAQLEKSRLLSDRFSAERPKGSFSTLEIQRTEQGDSAMYLCASSLGTGGRDTQYFGPGTRLTVL.

The rearrangement links TRBV7-8 to TRBJ2-5, with 8 bases fitting TRBD1. This CDR3 is built from 13 residues. The V gene end was trimmed by 8 bases and the J gene end by 4 bases; junction bases not matched to a gene: 6. CDR1 and CDR2 (germline): SGHVS, FQNEAQ. As DNA, the CDR3 is TGTGCCAGCGGACAGGGTCAGGCAGAGACCCAGTACTTC. Translated, it gives CASGQGQAETQYF.

The chain is built from TRBV7-2 and TRBJ2-1, with TRBD2 matching over 8 bases. J gave up 4 bases and V 7 bases, and 18 bases lay outside the gene matches. This CDR3 has 18 amino acids. Germline V gene data show CDR1 as SGHTA and CDR2 as FQGNSA. The CDR3 nucleotides are TGTGCCAGCACCCTAACGGGGGGGGCGGGGTGGAGATACAATGAGCAGTTCTTC. Amino acid sequence: CASTLTGGAGWRYNEQFF. The full variable domain, its missing parts supplied by reference TRBV7-2 and TRBJ2-1, is GAGVSQSPSNKVTEKGKDVELRCDPISGHTALYWYRQSLGQGLEFLIYFQGNSAPDKSGLPSDRFSAERTGGSVSTLTIQRTQQEDSAVYLCASTLTGGAGWRYNEQFFGPGTRLTVL.

The gene calls are TRBV18 and TRBJ2-7; 9 bases match TRBD2. Germline CDR1 reads KGHSH; CDR2 reads LQKENI. The CDR3 has 15 amino acids. V was pared by 6 bases and J by 0 bases, with 6 bases of the junction left unmatched. The CDR3 coding sequence is TGTGCCAGCTCGTTAGCGGGGGCCTCCTCCTACGAGCAGTACTTC. This sequence encodes CASSLAGASSYEQYF.

The V gene is TRBV7-8, the J gene TRBJ2-7; tentative D call: TRBD1 (5 bases). The CDR3 consists of 15 residues. Looked up from germline, CDR1 is SGHVS and CDR2 is FQNEAQ. V lost 4 bases, J lost 2 bases, and 15 bases lay in between. Here the CDR3 reads CASSSLTAATYEQYF. The CDR3 region has the DNA TGTGCCAGCAGCTCTCTGACAGCCGCAACCTACGAGCAGTACTTC.

This chain uses TRBV25-1 with TRBJ1-2; 7 positions agree with TRBD1. Germline-derived CDR1 and CDR2 are MGHDK and SYGVNS. V was pared by 6 bases and J by 7 bases, with 11 bases of the junction left unmatched. The CDR3 consists of 14 residues. This CDR3 reads CASSDRVFSSGYTF. DNA of the CDR3: TGTGCCAGCAGCGACAGGGTTTTCAGCAGTGGCTACACCTTC.

This rearrangement joins TRBV9 to TRBJ1-3; 8 bases line up with TRBD1. CDR1 is SGDLS, CDR2 YYNGEE, per germline. The trim removed 0 bases at V and 5 bases at J, leaving 7 bases unmatched. The CDR3 loop spans 16 amino acids. The CDR3 loop reads CASSVAGQGSRNTIYF. In DNA form, the CDR3 reads TGTGCCAGCAGCGTAGCCGGACAGGGCTCACGAAACACCATATATTTT.

Only a few counts were recorded for this clone. The chain carries TRBV7-8 and TRBJ1-4; a weak D match, TRBD1 (6 bases). This CDR3 is built from 16 residues. V was cut by 5 bases and J by 7 bases, with 20 bases left in between. The V gene's germline CDR1 is SGHVS and CDR2 FQNEAQ. The DNA of the CDR3 is TGTGCCAGCAGCCCGAGAACAGGGCAAGGTGTTGAAAAACTGTTTTTT. This gives the protein CASSPRTGQGVEKLFF.

Here the CDR3 reads CASSTSQNVETEAFF. For the CDR3, the DNA is TGTGCCAGCAGCACCTCACAGAACGTGGAAACTGAAGCTTTCTTT. The chain has TRBV9 and TRBJ1-1; D ambiguous. The ends were cut back, 4 bases at V and 5 bases at J, with 18 bases in the middle. The germline V gene has CDR1 SGDLS and CDR2 YYNGEE. This CDR3 is 15 amino acids long.

This clone has only a few counts. The rearrangement links TRBV5-8 to TRBJ1-2, with 7 bases aligning to TRBD1. Germline CDR1 is SGHTS and CDR2 is YDEGEE. CDR3 length: 15 amino acids. The V gene end was trimmed by 0 bases and the J gene end by 3 bases; junction bases not matched to a gene: 5. In DNA, the CDR3 is TGTGCCAGCAGCTTGGCCGGGCAGGGGGACTATGGCTACACCTTC. Protein product: CASSLAGQGDYGYTF.

This sequence joins TRBV28 and TRBJ1-5; D possibly corresponds to TRBD1 (6 bases). V lost 6 bases and J lost 6, with 18 bases in between. CDR3 length equals 15 residues. Germline V gives CDR1 MDHEN, CDR2 SYDVKM. The CDR3 region has the DNA TGTGCCAGCAGACCGTACAGGGCCACAGGTCAGCCCCAGCATTTT. This translates into CASRPYRATGQPQHF.

A single count supports this clone. The chain joins TRBV27 to TRBJ2-1, with 15 bases that match TRBD2. This CDR3 comprises 14 residues. V shed 7 bases, J shed 6 bases, and the junction held 1 base outside the gene matches. Germline assignment: CDR1 MNHEY and CDR2 SMNVEV (reference sequence). CDR3 in DNA: TGTGCCAGCAAGGGACTAGCGGGAGGCAATGAGCAGTTCTTC. Translated: CASKGLAGGNEQFF.

This chain connects TRBV18 to TRBJ1-6; D may be TRBD1 (5 bases). This CDR3 spans 14 amino acids. Germline assignment: CDR1 KGHSH and CDR2 LQKENI. Trimming shortened V by 1 base and J by 9 bases, and 10 bases separated the two germline ends. In DNA, the CDR3 is TGTGCCAGCTCACCACGGGGGGAAGGTTCACCCCTCCACTTT. Amino acid sequence: CASSPRGEGSPLHF. Using reference TRBV18 and TRBJ1-6 for the parts outside the CDR3, the full variable domain is NAGVMQNPRHLVRRRGQEARLRCSPMKGHSHVYWYRQLPEEGLKFMVYLQKENIIDESGMPKERFSAEFPKEGPSILRIQQVVRGDSAAYFCASSPRGEGSPLHFGNGTRLTVT.

The chain uses TRBV7-6 and TRBJ2-7; 7 nucleotides line up with TRBD2. Trimming removed 0 bases from V and 6 bases from J; junction bases left unmatched: 11. The CDR3 extends over 16 amino acids. CDR1 SGHVS and CDR2 FNYEAQ come from the germline V gene. CDR3 sequence (DNA): TGTGCCAGCAGCTTAGCCCCAACTAGCGTCGCCTGCGAGCAGTACTTC. Its translation: CASSLAPTSVACEQYF.

V is TRBV28 and J is TRBJ2-5; D might be TRBD1 (6 bases). The V end lost 3 bases, the J end lost 3 bases, and 8 bases lay between the germline ends. Per the germline V gene, CDR1 is MDHEN and CDR2 is SYDVKM. There are 13 residues in the CDR3. Here the CDR3 DNA reads TGTGCCAGCAGTTTTAGGACAGAAGAGACCCAGTACTTC. Its protein product is CASSFRTEETQYF.